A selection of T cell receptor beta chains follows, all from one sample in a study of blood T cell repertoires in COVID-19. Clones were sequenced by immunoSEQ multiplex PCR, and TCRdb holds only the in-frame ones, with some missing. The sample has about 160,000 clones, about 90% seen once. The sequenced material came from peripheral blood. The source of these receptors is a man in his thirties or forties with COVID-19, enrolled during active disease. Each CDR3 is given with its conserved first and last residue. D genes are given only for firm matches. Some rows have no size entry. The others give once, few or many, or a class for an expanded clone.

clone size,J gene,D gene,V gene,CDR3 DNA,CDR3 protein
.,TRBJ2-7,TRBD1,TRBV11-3,TGTGCCAGCAGCAAGCAGGGGGACTACGAGCAGTACTTC,CASSKQGDYEQYF
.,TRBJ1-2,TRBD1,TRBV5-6,TGTGCCAGCATCCCTATAGACAGGGACTCCATTTATGGCTACACCTTC,CASIPIDRDSIYGYTF
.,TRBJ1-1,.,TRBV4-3,TGCGCCAGCAGCCAAGAATATAACACTGAAGCTTTCTTT,CASSQEYNTEAFF
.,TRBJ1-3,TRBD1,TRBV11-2,TGTGCCAGCAGCTTATTCAGGGGGTTGTCTGGAAACACCATATATTTT,CASSLFRGLSGNTIYF
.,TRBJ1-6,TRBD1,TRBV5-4,TGTGCCAGCAGCTTGGCCGTGGGACAGAATTCACCCCTCCACTTT,CASSLAVGQNSPLHF
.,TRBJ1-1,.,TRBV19,TGTGTCAGTAGTAAACAGGGAACTGAAGCTTTCTTT,CVSSKQGTEAFF
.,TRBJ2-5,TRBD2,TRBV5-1,TGCGCCAGCAGCCCGAGCGGGGGGGCCGGAGAGACCCAGTACTTC,CASSPSGGAGETQYF
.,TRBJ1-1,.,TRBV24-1,TGTGCCACCAGTGCGGGGGTGGGCACTGAAGCTTTCTTT,CATSAGVGTEAFF
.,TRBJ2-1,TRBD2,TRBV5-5,TGTGCCAGCAGCTTGAATGAGCGGGAGGGGTCCTACAATGAGCAGTTCTTC,CASSLNEREGSYNEQFF
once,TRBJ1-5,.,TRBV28,TGTGCCAGCAGTGAACCGGGACTGAGCAATCAGCCCCAGCATTTT,CASSEPGLSNQPQHF
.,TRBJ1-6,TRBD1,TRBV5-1,TGCGCCAGCAGCTTTCGGGACAGTACTAATTCACCCCTCCACTTT,CASSFRDSTNSPLHF
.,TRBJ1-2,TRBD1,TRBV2,TGTGCCAGCAGGGGGACAGGAGGTGGCTACACCTTC,CASRGTGGGYTF
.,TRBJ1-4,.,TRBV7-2,TGTGCCAGCAGCCCGGGGTGGTCGGATAATGAAAAACTGTTTTTT,CASSPGWSDNEKLFF
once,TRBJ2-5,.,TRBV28,TGTGCCACCGAGACGATTGGAGTGGAGACCCAGTACTTC,CATETIGVETQYF
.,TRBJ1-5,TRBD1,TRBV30,TGTGCCTGGGCGGACAGGGGGCAGGGGCAGCCCCAGCATTTT,CAWADRGQGQPQHF
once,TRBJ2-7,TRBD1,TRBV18,TGTGCCAGCTCACCTCGTGGGACAGGGTCCTCCTACGAGCAGTACTTC,CASSPRGTGSSYEQYF
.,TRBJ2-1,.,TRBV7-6,TGTGCCAGCAGCTTATTAGGAGAGGATGAGCAGTTCTTC,CASSLLGEDEQFF
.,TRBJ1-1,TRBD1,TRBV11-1,TGTGCCAGTCTTCCAACTCAGGGGGCGTACACTGAAGCTTTCTTT,CASLPTQGAYTEAFF
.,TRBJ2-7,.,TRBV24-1,TGTGCCACCAGTGATGGCCCAGGGGACGAGCAGTACTTC,CATSDGPGDEQYF
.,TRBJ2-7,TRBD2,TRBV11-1,TGTGCCAGCAGCACCGGGACTAGCGGGACCTACGAGCAGTACTTC,CASSTGTSGTYEQYF
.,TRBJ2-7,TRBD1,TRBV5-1,TGCGCCAGCAGCTTGGGTATCAGGGGGCAGAGGGAGCAGTACTTC,CASSLGIRGQREQYF
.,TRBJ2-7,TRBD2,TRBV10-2,TGCGCCAGCAGGGGACTAGCGGGAGGCTACGAGCAGTACTTC,CASRGLAGGYEQYF
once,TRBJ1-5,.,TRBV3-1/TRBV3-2,TGTGCCAGCAGCCAAGGGGGGGGCGGCAATCAGCCCCAGCATTTT,CASSQGGGGNQPQHF
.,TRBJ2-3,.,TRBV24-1,TGTGCCACCAGTGAAGTCAGAAGCACAGATACGCAGTATTTT,CATSEVRSTDTQYF
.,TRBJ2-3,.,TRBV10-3,TGTGCCATCAGCCGACTCCTCGGCACAGATACGCAGTATTTT,CAISRLLGTDTQYF
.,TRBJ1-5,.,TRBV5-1,TGCGCCAGCAGCTTGGAGCATAGTTCGCCCCAGCATTTT,CASSLEHSSPQHF
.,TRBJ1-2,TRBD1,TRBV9,TGTGCCAGCAGCCCCTCACAGGGGGCGATTGGTGGCTACACCTTC,CASSPSQGAIGGYTF
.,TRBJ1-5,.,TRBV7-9,TGTGCCAGCAGCTTAGGGGCGGGTATTCAGCCCCAGCATTTT,CASSLGAGIQPQHF
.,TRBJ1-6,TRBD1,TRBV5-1,TGCGCCAGCAAGGGACAGATGACGAATTCACCCCTCCACTTT,CASKGQMTNSPLHF
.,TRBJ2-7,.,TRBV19,TGTGCCAGTAGTACGGCGGAAGCACTCTACGAGCAGTACTTC,CASSTAEALYEQYF